This T cell receptor beta chain derives from a study of PD-1 blockade in classical Hodgkin lymphoma. Regarding the study as a whole: As was reported, newly diagnosed patients showed lower baseline TCR diversity than healthy donors did.

TCRdb keeps only in-frame clones here, not all; method: immunoSEQ multiplex PCR. The sample lists fewer than 20,000 clones, over 80% occurring once. Germline loops: CDR1 MNHNS, CDR2 SASEGT. There are 18 residues in the CDR3. With V trimmed by 2 bases and J by 0 bases, 7 bases remained unmatched. Details on this clone: Its specificity is not known.

Time point defined: newly diagnosed, previously untreated cHL patient sample. Magnetic negative selection of thawed PBMCs was the method by which CD4+ T cells were purified. What was sequenced was CD4+ T cells from blood. This TCR was recovered from a human donor with classical Hodgkin lymphoma. The gene calls are TRBV6-1 and TRBJ2-6; TRBD2 aligns across 7 bases. The CDR3 DNA sequence: TGTGCCAGCAGTGAAAGGGCGGGAGCTCTCTCTGGGGCCAACGTCCTGACTTTC. It is translated as CASSERAGALSGANVLTF.